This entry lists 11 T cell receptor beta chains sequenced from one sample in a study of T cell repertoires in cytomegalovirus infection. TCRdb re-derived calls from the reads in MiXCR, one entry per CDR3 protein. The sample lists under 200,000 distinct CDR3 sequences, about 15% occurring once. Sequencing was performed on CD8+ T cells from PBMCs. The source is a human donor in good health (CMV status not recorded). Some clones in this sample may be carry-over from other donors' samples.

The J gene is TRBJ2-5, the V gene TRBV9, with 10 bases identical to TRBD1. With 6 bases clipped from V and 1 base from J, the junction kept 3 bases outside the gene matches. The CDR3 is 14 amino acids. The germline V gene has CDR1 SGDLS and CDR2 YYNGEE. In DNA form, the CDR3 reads TGTGCCAGCAAGGGGACAGGGGCCCAAGAGACCCAGTACTTC. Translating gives CASKGTGAQETQYF.

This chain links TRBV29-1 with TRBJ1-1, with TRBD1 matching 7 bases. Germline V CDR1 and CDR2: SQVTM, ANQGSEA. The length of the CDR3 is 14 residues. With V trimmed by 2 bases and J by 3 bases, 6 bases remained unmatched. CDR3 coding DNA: TGCAGCGTTGAACTATCCGACAGGGACACTGAAGCTTTCTTT. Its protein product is CSVELSDRDTEAFF.

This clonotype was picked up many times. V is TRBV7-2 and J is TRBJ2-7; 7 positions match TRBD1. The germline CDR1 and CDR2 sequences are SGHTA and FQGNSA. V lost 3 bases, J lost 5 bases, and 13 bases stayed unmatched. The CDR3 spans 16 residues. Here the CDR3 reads CASSLRRDRAQDEQYF. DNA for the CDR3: TGTGCCAGCAGCTTGAGACGCGACAGGGCCCAAGACGAGCAGTACTTC.

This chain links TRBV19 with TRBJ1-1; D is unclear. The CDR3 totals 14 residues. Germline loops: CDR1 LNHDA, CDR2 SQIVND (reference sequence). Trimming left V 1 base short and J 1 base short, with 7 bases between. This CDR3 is CASSIVAENTEAFF. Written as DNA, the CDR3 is TGTGCCAGTAGTATAGTGGCAGAGAACACTGAAGCTTTCTTT.

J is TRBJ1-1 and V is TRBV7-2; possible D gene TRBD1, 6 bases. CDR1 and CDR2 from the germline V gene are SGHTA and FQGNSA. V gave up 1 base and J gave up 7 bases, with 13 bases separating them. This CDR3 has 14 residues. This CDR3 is CASSLVTGGVEAFF. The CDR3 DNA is TGTGCCAGCAGCTTAGTAACGGGGGGCGTTGAAGCTTTCTTT. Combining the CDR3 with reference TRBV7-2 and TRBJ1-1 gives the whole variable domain GAGVSQSPSNKVTEKGKDVELRCDPISGHTALYWYRQSLGQGLEFLIYFQGNSAPDKSGLPSDRFSAERTGGSVSTLTIQRTQQEDSAVYLCASSLVTGGVEAFFGQGTRLTVV.

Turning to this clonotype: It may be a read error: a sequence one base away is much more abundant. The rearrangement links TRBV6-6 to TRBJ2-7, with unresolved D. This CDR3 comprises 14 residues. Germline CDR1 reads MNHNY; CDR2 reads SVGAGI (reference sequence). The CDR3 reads CDSSYGLYGYEQYF. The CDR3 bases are TGTGACAGCAGTTACGGTCTGTACGGCTACGAGCAGTACTTC.

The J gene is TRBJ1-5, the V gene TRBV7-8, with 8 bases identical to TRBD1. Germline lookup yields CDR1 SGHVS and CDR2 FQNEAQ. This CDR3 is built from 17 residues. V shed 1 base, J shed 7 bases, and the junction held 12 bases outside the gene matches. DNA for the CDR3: TGTGCCAGCAGCTTAGGGCCACAGGGGGAGTTGGGACAGCCCCAGCATTTT. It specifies CASSLGPQGELGQPQHF.

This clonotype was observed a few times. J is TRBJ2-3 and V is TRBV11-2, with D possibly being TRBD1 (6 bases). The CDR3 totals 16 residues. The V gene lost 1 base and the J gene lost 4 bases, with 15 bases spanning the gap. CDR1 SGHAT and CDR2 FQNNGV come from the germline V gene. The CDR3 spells CASSLGPQGPADTQYF. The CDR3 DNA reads TGTGCCAGCAGCTTAGGTCCCCAGGGGCCCGCAGATACGCAGTATTTT. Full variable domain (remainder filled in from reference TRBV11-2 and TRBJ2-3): EAGVAQSPRYKIIEKRQSVAFWCNPISGHATLYWYQQILGQGPKLLIQFQNNGVVDDSQLPKDRFSAERLKGVDSTLKIQPAKLEDSAVYLCASSLGPQGPADTQYFGPGTRLTVL.

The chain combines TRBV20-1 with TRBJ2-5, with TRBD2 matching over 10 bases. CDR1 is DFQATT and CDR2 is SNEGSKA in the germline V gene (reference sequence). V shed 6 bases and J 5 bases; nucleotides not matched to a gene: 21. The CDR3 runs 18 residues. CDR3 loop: CSAPNRGLAGAPKETQYF. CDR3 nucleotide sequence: TGCAGTGCCCCAAACCGGGGGCTAGCGGGGGCCCCCAAGGAGACCCAGTACTTC.

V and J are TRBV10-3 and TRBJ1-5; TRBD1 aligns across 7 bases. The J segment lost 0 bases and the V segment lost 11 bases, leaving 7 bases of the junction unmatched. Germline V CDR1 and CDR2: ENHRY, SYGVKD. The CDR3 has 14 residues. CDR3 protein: CASTGVGSNQPQHF. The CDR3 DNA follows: TGTGCCTCTACAGGGGTGGGTAGCAATCAGCCCCAGCATTTT.

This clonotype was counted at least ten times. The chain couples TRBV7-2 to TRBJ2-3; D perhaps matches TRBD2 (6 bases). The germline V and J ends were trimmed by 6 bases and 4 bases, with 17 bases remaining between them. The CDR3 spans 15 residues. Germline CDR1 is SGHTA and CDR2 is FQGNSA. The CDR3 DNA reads TGTGCCAGCAGACTCGCGGGAAGAGGGCCAGATACGCAGTATTTT. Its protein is CASRLAGRGPDTQYF.